The clone carrying this T cell receptor beta chain appeared once. Its antigen is not known. The protocol was immunoSEQ multiplex PCR, while the TCRdb copy is restricted to in-frame clones and leaves out a portion. The table lists 15,000 to 20,000 clones, 65% to 85% of them singletons. The data were taken from a study of OX40 agonist ivuxolimab in advanced cancers. About the research overall: An anti-OX40 (CD134) antibody with agonistic activity, ivuxolimab, was administered to patients. Hepatocellular carcinoma, melanoma, renal cell or head and neck cancer was diagnosed in the dose-escalation patients. One patient with hepatocellular carcinoma and two with cutaneous melanoma, three in all, had partial responses.

Whole-study findings and limits: Normalized expansion of T-cell clones was also low for some nonresponders.

From germline, CDR1 is KGHSH and CDR2 LQKENI. V was cut by 5 bases and J by 0 bases, with 2 bases left in between. This CDR3 has 12 residues. The receptor comes from an adult with an advanced solid tumor such as melanoma, head and neck, liver or kidney cancer. The chain employs TRBV18 and TRBJ1-3, with unresolved D. The sequences come from CD4+ or CD8+ T cells sorted from blood, collected in a trial of the OX40 agonist ivuxolimab. The CDR3 coding sequence is TGTGCCAGCTCAGGCTCTGGAAACACCATATATTTT. Residues: CASSGSGNTIYF.